One sample yielded the 32 T cell receptor beta chains listed below, sequenced in a study of blood T cell repertoires in COVID-19. Assay: immunoSEQ multiplex PCR; the TCRdb copy retains only in-frame clones and omits some. Of around 78,000 clones listed, about 89% are singletons. Source material: peripheral blood. These receptors were obtained from a woman aged 55-70 years with acute or convalescent COVID-19.

The chain has TRBV7-2 and TRBJ2-7; D ambiguous. The germline V and J ends were trimmed by 3 bases and 3 bases, with 9 bases remaining between them. From germline, CDR1 is SGHTA and CDR2 FQGNSA. This CDR3 comprises 13 residues. DNA of the CDR3: TGTGCCAGCAGCTTGGTCACGGTCTACGAGCAGTACTTC. It is translated as CASSLVTVYEQYF.

J is TRBJ2-5 and V is TRBV29-1; weak D call: TRBD2 (6 bases). V was pared by 3 bases and J by 5 bases, with 7 bases between. Germline CDR1 SQVTM, CDR2 ANQGSEA. This CDR3 is built from 11 residues. The CDR3 reads CSVDSGETQYF. CDR3 nucleotides: TGCAGCGTTGATAGCGGTGAGACCCAGTACTTC. The variable domain in full, completed from reference TRBV29-1 and TRBJ2-5, reads SAVISQKPSRDICQRGTSLTIQCQVDSQVTMMFWYRQQPGQSLTLIATANQGSEATYESGFVIDKFPISRPNLTFSTLTVSNMSPEDSSIYLCSVDSGETQYFGPGTRLLVL.

J is TRBJ1-2 and V is TRBV28; 8 nucleotides agree with TRBD1. Germline CDR1 MDHEN, CDR2 SYDVKM. The J segment lost 8 bases and the V segment lost 5 bases, leaving 13 bases of the junction unmatched. This CDR3 is built from 15 residues. CDR3 bases: TGTGCCAGCAGTCCAGGGGGCGTTGGTTTCGGAGGCTACACCTTC. It specifies CASSPGGVGFGGYTF.

This clone was seen a single time. The chain combines TRBV20-1 with TRBJ2-7, with TRBD2 matching over 7 bases. The CDR3 runs to 13 residues. In germline, CDR1 is DFQATT, CDR2 SNEGSKA (reference sequence). V dropped 6 bases and J dropped 0; count of bases not matched to a gene: 5. CDR3 residues: CSASGTNSYEQYF. CDR3 DNA sequence: TGCAGTGCCAGTGGGACTAACTCCTACGAGCAGTACTTC.

V and J are TRBV6-2 or TRBV6-3 and TRBJ2-7; D perhaps matches TRBD1 (6 bases). Trimming left V 4 bases short and J 12 bases short, with 16 bases between. The CDR3 sequence is 12 residues long. The germline CDR1 and CDR2 sequences are MNHEY and SVGEGT. The CDR3 DNA is TGTGCCAGCAGTTCGCCAGGGGCCCGGGCGTACTTC. It encodes CASSSPGARAYF.

This CDR3 is CASSLDFSLYGYTF. The CDR3 coding sequence is TGTGCCAGCAGCTTAGATTTTAGCCTCTATGGCTACACCTTC. This sequence joins TRBV11-2 and TRBJ1-2; D unclear. V shed 0 bases and J shed 4 bases, with 9 bases lying between them. This CDR3 has 14 amino acids. Germline values: CDR1 SGHAT, CDR2 FQNNGV.

The chain is built from TRBV6-5 and TRBJ2-1; tentative D call: TRBD1 (6 bases). This CDR3 is 14 amino acids long. The germline CDR1 and CDR2 sequences are MNHEY and SVGAGI. Trimming pared 5 bases from V and 3 bases from J, leaving 11 bases between. The CDR3 DNA reads TGTGCCAGCAGTCCCGGGACAAACTACAATGAGCAGTTCTTC. As protein: CASSPGTNYNEQFF.

The J gene is TRBJ2-7, the V gene TRBV19; 9 positions match TRBD2. CDR1 is LNHDA and CDR2 is SQIVND in the germline V gene (reference sequence). The CDR3 is made up of 14 amino acids. Trimming cost V 8 bases and J 0 bases; bases outside gene matches: 5. The CDR3 nucleotides are TGTGCCAGTTCTAGCGGGATCCCCTCCTACGAGCAGTACTTC. Encoded protein: CASSSGIPSYEQYF.

The CDR3 nucleotides read TGTGCCAGCAGTCAAACAGGGTTTACCTACGAGCAGTACTTC. This codes for CASSQTGFTYEQYF. The chain links TRBV7-9 to TRBJ2-7; a possible D gene is TRBD1 (6 bases). From germline, CDR1 is SEHNR and CDR2 FQNEAQ (reference sequence). V was cut by 6 bases and J by 2 bases, with 14 bases left in between. The CDR3 runs to 14 residues.

This clone occurred once. The chain carries TRBV5-6 and TRBJ1-2; a possible D gene is TRBD1 (5 bases). V was trimmed by 5 bases and J by 3 bases, leaving 11 bases between them. Germline CDR1 is SGHDT and CDR2 is YYEEEE. The CDR3 length is 13 residues. This CDR3 is CASSSDRYYGYTF. The DNA for the CDR3 is TGTGCCAGCAGTTCTGACAGATACTATGGCTACACCTTC.

This clone was seen more than once but under ten times. This rearrangement joins TRBV7-9 to TRBJ2-5, with 13 bases aligning to TRBD2. Germline trimming cut 5 bases from V and 3 bases from J; bases unmatched to any gene: 3. This CDR3 region has 15 residues. Germline V gene lookup returns CDR1 SEHNR and CDR2 FQNEAQ (reference sequence). CDR3 amino acids: CASSPGTSGEETQYF. Written as DNA, the CDR3 is TGTGCCAGCAGCCCAGGGACTAGCGGGGAAGAGACCCAGTACTTC.

The V and J genes are TRBV27 and TRBJ2-7, with TRBD1 matching 7 bases. CDR1 and CDR2 from the germline V gene are MNHEY and SMNVEV (reference sequence). The CDR3 covers 15 residues. With V trimmed by 3 bases and J by 4 bases, 9 bases remained unmatched. The DNA for the CDR3 is TGTGCCAGCAGTTTGTTTGAGGGGGCACCTTACGAGCAGTACTTC. As protein: CASSLFEGAPYEQYF.

The chain employs TRBV5-1 and TRBJ2-1; unclear D gene. Germline CDR1 and CDR2: SGHRS and YFSETQ. V was pared by 0 bases and J by 2 bases, with 9 bases between. The CDR3 has 15 amino acids. CDR3 DNA sequence: TGCGCCAGCAGCTTGGCGACTGACCCCTACAATGAGCAGTTCTTC. Translating it yields CASSLATDPYNEQFF.

V and J are TRBV27 and TRBJ1-6; D is possibly TRBD1 (5 bases). CDR3 length: 13 amino acids. Germline V gene sequence: CDR1 MNHEY, CDR2 SMNVEV (reference sequence). With 7 bases removed from V and 8 bases from J, the gap between germline ends came to 12 bases. CDR3 sequence (DNA): TGTGCCAGCACGGCGGGGCCGTATTCACCCCTCCACTTT. Amino acids: CASTAGPYSPLHF.

J is TRBJ2-5 and V is TRBV28; the match to TRBD1 covers 10 bases. Germline-derived CDR1 and CDR2 are MDHEN and SYDVKM. The CDR3 has 15 amino acids. Trimming at V came to 5 bases and at J to 4 bases, leaving 7 bases not matched to a gene. The CDR3 bases are TGTGCCAGCAGTCCACGGACAGGGGGGGCAGAGACCCAGTACTTC. Its translation: CASSPRTGGAETQYF.

V gene TRBV28 combines with J gene TRBJ1-2; possibly TRBD1 for D (6 bases). The V end lost 3 bases, the J end lost 11 bases, and 22 bases lay between the germline ends. The CDR3 has 15 residues. From germline, CDR1 is MDHEN and CDR2 SYDVKM. The CDR3 DNA follows: TGTGCCAGCAGTTTTGTGATTACAGGGTCGGTTCGTTACACCTTC. The encoded protein is CASSFVITGSVRYTF.

The chain is built from TRBV27 and TRBJ2-3; 11 nucleotides align to TRBD2. Germline V gene sequence: CDR1 MNHEY, CDR2 SMNVEV (reference sequence). CDR3 length: 15 amino acids. V shed 2 bases, J shed 9 bases, and the junction held 7 bases outside the gene matches. In DNA form, the CDR3 reads TGTGCCAGCAGTTTAGTAGCGGGAGGGTTCACGACGCAGTATTTT. Translating gives CASSLVAGGFTTQYF.

The chain recombines TRBV19 with TRBJ1-2; D may be TRBD1 (6 bases). The CDR3 spans 12 residues. Per germline, CDR1 LNHDA and CDR2 SQIVND (reference sequence). V dropped 7 bases and J dropped 7 bases, with 13 bases sitting between them. The CDR3 DNA follows: TGTGCCAGTAATCAACAGGGACGTGGCTACACCTTC. It specifies CASNQQGRGYTF.

The chain is built from TRBV10-3 and TRBJ1-2; D not resolved. V was trimmed by 2 bases and J by 0 bases, leaving 10 bases between them. The CDR3 is 15 residues long. Germline CDR1 reads ENHRY; CDR2 reads SYGVKD. The CDR3 nucleotides read TGTGCCATCAGTGAGCCCTCCCTAGCTAACTATGGCTACACCTTC. Amino acid sequence: CAISEPSLANYGYTF.

This chain joins TRBV24-1 and TRBJ2-1, with a weak D call TRBD1 (6 bases). Per the germline V gene, CDR1 is KGHDR and CDR2 is SFDVKD. The V and J ends lost 2 bases and 7 bases respectively, with 11 bases between them. The CDR3 covers 14 residues. CDR3 nucleotide sequence: TGTGCCACCAGTGATTATCAGGGGTTTAATGAGCAGTTCTTC. Protein: CATSDYQGFNEQFF.

The chain combines TRBV18 with TRBJ2-1, with D tentatively TRBD2 (6 bases). This CDR3 has 16 residues. Germline assignment: CDR1 KGHSH and CDR2 LQKENI. The V end was cut by 3 bases, the J end by 8 bases, with 20 bases between. The CDR3 sequence is CASSPGGGMFNDEQFF. The CDR3 bases are TGTGCCAGCTCACCGGGTGGGGGGATGTTTAACGATGAGCAGTTCTTC. The whole variable domain, remainder taken from reference TRBV18 and TRBJ2-1, is NAGVMQNPRHLVRRRGQEARLRCSPMKGHSHVYWYRQLPEEGLKFMVYLQKENIIDESGMPKERFSAEFPKEGPSILRIQQVVRGDSAAYFCASSPGGGMFNDEQFFGPGTRLTVL.

This clone was found once. The chain links TRBV18 to TRBJ1-2; weak D call: TRBD1 (5 bases). Germline-derived CDR1 and CDR2 are KGHSH and LQKENI. The CDR3 spans 15 residues. Trimming left V 2 bases short and J 0 bases short, with 10 bases between. The chain's CDR3 is CASSPTQGSNYGYTF. The CDR3 region has the DNA TGTGCCAGCTCACCAACTCAGGGATCTAACTATGGCTACACCTTC.

CDR3 sequence reads: CASSIGGGRDEQFF. Written as DNA, the CDR3 is TGTGCCAGTAGTATCGGAGGAGGGAGGGATGAGCAGTTCTTC. This chain joins TRBV19 and TRBJ2-1; 7 bases fit TRBD2. CDR1 is LNHDA and CDR2 is SQIVND in the germline V gene (reference sequence). With 3 bases clipped from V and 8 bases from J, the junction kept 7 bases outside the gene matches. CDR3 length equals 14 residues.

The chain couples TRBV7-2 to TRBJ2-3; unclear D gene. The CDR3 runs 13 residues. Germline CDR1 reads SGHTA; CDR2 reads FQGNSA. V shed 5 bases and J shed 0 bases, with 6 bases lying between them. CDR3 in DNA: TGTGCCAGCAGCGATCGGAGCACAGATACGCAGTATTTT. Its protein product is CASSDRSTDTQYF. Complete variable domain (other parts from reference TRBV7-2 and TRBJ2-3): GAGVSQSPSNKVTEKGKDVELRCDPISGHTALYWYRQSLGQGLEFLIYFQGNSAPDKSGLPSDRFSAERTGGSVSTLTIQRTQQEDSAVYLCASSDRSTDTQYFGPGTRLTVL.

The V call is TRBV5-1, the J call TRBJ2-7; D not certain. Germline lookup yields CDR1 SGHRS and CDR2 YFSETQ. This CDR3 contains 15 residues. Trimming took 0 bases from V and 0 from J, leaving 10 bases between them. The DNA for the CDR3 is TGCGCCAGCAGCTTGGCCATCTGGAGCTCCTACGAGCAGTACTTC. Protein sequence: CASSLAIWSSYEQYF.

The genes are TRBV20-1 and TRBJ2-3; D is possibly TRBD1 (5 bases). V shed 3 bases and J shed 6 bases, with 10 bases lying between them. Germline V lookup: CDR1 DFQATT, CDR2 SNEGSKA (reference sequence). This CDR3 comprises 12 residues. CDR3 protein: CSASLQEDTQYF. The CDR3 DNA reads TGCAGTGCTAGTTTACAGGAGGATACGCAGTATTTT.

The chain uses TRBV6-2 or TRBV6-3 and TRBJ2-3; tentatively, D is TRBD2 (7 bases). CDR3 length: 14 residues. The germline V gene has CDR1 MNHEY and CDR2 SVGEGT. V was shortened by 3 bases and J by 10 bases, with 17 bases between the two germline ends. CDR3 amino acids: CASSYSGGHVPQYF. The CDR3 DNA sequence: TGTGCCAGCAGTTATTCGGGGGGACACGTTCCGCAGTATTTT.

The chain has TRBV9 and TRBJ1-5, with D possibly TRBD1 on 6 matching bases. Germline CDR1 reads SGDLS; CDR2 reads YYNGEE. The CDR3 covers 15 residues. V lost 4 bases to trimming and J lost 0 bases, with 11 bases between them. DNA for the CDR3: TGTGCCAGCAGCTTGGACAGCTATAGCAATCAGCCCCAGCATTTT. Residues: CASSLDSYSNQPQHF.

The chain couples TRBV7-2 to TRBJ2-2, with D tentatively TRBD2 (5 bases). This CDR3 spans 15 amino acids. With 0 bases removed from V and 5 bases from J, the gap between germline ends came to 10 bases. Germline V gene lookup returns CDR1 SGHTA and CDR2 FQGNSA. The DNA for the CDR3 is TGTGCCAGCAGCTTAGCGGGAGATTGGACCGGGGAGCTGTTTTTT. Residues: CASSLAGDWTGELFF.

The chain has TRBV7-2 and TRBJ1-2; D is uncertain. The CDR3 has 15 residues. Trimming stripped 1 base from V and 0 bases from J, with 9 bases between. Germline assignment: CDR1 SGHTA and CDR2 FQGNSA. The CDR3 loop reads CASSLGPESNYGYTF. The CDR3 DNA is TGTGCCAGCAGCTTAGGCCCGGAGTCTAACTATGGCTACACCTTC.

The genes are TRBV7-9 and TRBJ2-1, with 7 positions matching TRBD2. V shed 1 base and J 5 bases; nucleotides not matched to a gene: 5. This CDR3 spans 15 amino acids. The germline gives CDR1 SEHNR, CDR2 FQNEAQ (reference sequence). The CDR3, as DNA: TGTGCCAGCAGCTTAGTTAGTCTAGCGGACAATGAGCAGTTCTTC. It specifies CASSLVSLADNEQFF.

The rearrangement links TRBV19 to TRBJ1-1; D possibly corresponds to TRBD1 (6 bases). With 3 bases removed from V and 3 bases from J, the gap between germline ends came to 8 bases. Germline CDR1 LNHDA, CDR2 SQIVND (reference sequence). The CDR3 runs to 13 residues. This chain's CDR3 is CASSIYRDTEAFF. The DNA for the CDR3 is TGTGCCAGTAGTATTTACAGGGACACTGAAGCTTTCTTT. Using reference TRBV19 and TRBJ1-1 for the parts outside the CDR3, the full variable domain is DGGITQSPKYLFRKEGQNVTLSCEQNLNHDAMYWYRQDPGQGLRLIYYSQIVNDFQKGDIAEGYSVSREKKESFPLTVTSAQKNPTAFYLCASSIYRDTEAFFGQGTRLTVV.